The clone carrying this T cell receptor (beta chain) has ten or more counts. The antigen remains unidentified. The TCR beta library used iRepertoire HTBI primers with Arm-PCR amplification of CDR3. In TCRdb, the multiplex PCR reads were re-called with MiXCR into one record per CDR3 protein. The profile shows around 400,000 distinct CDR3 sequences, about 16% of them singletons. V lost 7 bases, J lost 4 bases, and 16 bases lay in between. Germline V gene lookup returns CDR1 DFQATT and CDR2 SNEGSKA (reference sequence). The CDR3 covers 13 residues. The sample belongs to a study of regulatory T cells in long-lasting Graves disease. Whole-study findings and limits: Patients whose Graves' disease persisted exhibited lower TCR diversity than those newly diagnosed. Newly diagnosed patients shared about a thousand public clonotypes; persistent patients shared around 2,500. There was favoring of TRBV28, TRBJ1-2 and TRBJ2-5 in persistent disease.

Specified time point: newly diagnosed GD, antithyroid drugs for less than 3 months. Making the TCR library involved RNA that had been extracted from PBMCs. Per American Thyroid Association guidelines, Graves' disease was diagnosed. The sequence derives from a female donor with Graves disease. V is TRBV20-1 and J is TRBJ1-2; D uncertain. The sequenced sample was peripheral blood mononuclear cells (PBMCs), obtained at new diagnosis, from a patient treated with antithyroid drugs. DNA for the CDR3: TGCAGTGGGTTGGAGGGTTTACGCTATGGCTACACCTTC. Encoded protein: CSGLEGLRYGYTF.